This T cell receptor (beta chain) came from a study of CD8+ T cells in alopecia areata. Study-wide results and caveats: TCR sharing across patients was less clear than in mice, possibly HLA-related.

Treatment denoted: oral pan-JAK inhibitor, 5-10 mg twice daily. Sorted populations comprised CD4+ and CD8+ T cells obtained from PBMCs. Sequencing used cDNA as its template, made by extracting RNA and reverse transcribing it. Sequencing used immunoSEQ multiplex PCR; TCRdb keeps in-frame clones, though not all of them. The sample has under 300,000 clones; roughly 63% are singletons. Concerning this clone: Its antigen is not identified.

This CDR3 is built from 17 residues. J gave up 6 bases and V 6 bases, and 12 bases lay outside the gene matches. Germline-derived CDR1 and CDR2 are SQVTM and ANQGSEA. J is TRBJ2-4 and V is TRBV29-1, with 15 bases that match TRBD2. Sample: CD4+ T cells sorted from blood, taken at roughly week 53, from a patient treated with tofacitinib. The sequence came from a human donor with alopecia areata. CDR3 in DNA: TGCAGCGTCGAAAAGGGGACTAGCGGGGGGCCCGGAAACATTCAGTACTTC. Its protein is CSVEKGTSGGPGNIQYF. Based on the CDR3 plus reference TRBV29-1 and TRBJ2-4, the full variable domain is SAVISQKPSRDICQRGTSLTIQCQVDSQVTMMFWYRQQPGQSLTLIATANQGSEATYESGFVIDKFPISRPNLTFSTLTVSNMSPEDSSIYLCSVEKGTSGGPGNIQYFGAGTRLSVL.